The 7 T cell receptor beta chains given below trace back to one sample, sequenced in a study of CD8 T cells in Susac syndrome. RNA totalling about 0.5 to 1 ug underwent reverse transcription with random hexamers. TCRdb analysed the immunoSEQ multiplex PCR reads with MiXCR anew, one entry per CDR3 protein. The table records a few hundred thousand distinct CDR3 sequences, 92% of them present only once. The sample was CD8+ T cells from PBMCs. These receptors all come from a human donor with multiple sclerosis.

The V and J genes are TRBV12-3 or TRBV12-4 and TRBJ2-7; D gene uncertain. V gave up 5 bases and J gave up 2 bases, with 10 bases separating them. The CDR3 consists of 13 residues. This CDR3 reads CASSLHSPYEQYF. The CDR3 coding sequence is TGTGCCAGCAGTCTACACTCCCCCTACGAGCAGTACTTC.

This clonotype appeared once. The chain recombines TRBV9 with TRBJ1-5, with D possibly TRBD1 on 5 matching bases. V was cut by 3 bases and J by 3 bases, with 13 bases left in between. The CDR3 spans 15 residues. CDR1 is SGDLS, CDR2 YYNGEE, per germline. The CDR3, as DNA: TGTGCCAGCAGCGCACAGGATAATCCCAATCAGCCCCAGCATTTT. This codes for CASSAQDNPNQPQHF.

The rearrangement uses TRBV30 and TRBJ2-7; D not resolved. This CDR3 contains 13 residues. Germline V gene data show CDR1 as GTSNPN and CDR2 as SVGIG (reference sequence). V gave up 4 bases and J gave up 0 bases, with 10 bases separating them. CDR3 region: CAWIAGDSYEQYF. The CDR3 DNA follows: TGTGCCTGGATAGCTGGGGACTCCTACGAGCAGTACTTC.

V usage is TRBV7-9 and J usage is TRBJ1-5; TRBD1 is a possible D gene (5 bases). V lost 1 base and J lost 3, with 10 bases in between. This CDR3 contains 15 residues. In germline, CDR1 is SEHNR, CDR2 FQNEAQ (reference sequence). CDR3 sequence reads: CASSLGGTPNQPQHF. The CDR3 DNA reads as TGTGCCAGCAGCTTAGGCGGGACGCCCAATCAGCCCCAGCATTTT.

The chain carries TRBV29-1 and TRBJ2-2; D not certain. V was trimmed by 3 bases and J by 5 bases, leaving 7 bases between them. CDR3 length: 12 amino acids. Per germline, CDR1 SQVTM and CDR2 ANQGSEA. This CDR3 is CSVDSLTGELFF. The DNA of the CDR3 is TGCAGCGTTGACAGTCTTACCGGGGAGCTGTTTTTT.

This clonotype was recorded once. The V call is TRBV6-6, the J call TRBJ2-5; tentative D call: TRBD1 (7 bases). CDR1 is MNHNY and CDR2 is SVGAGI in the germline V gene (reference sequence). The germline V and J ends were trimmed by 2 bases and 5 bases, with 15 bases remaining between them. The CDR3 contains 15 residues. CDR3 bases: TGTGCCAGCAGTTACACCGGCGCAGGGGGGGAGACCCAGTACTTC. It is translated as CASSYTGAGGETQYF.

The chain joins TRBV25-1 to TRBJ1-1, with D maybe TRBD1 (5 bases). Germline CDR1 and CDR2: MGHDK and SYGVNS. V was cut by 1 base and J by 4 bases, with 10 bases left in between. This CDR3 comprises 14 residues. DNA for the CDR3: TGTGCCAGCAGTGAATCAGGGCGGGGCACTGAAGCTTTCTTT. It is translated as CASSESGRGTEAFF.